These 10 T cell receptor beta chains came from one sample sequenced in a study of blood T cell repertoires in COVID-19. Clones were sequenced by immunoSEQ multiplex PCR, and TCRdb holds only the in-frame ones, with some missing. The table records about 140,000 clones, more than 60% of them present only once. The sample consisted of peripheral blood. These receptors came from a man older than 75 with acute or convalescent COVID-19.

V usage is TRBV9 and J usage is TRBJ2-7; perhaps TRBD1 as D (5 bases). Looked up from germline, CDR1 is SGDLS and CDR2 is YYNGEE. Between the trimmed V and J ends, which lost 1 base and 5 bases, there was a span of 13 bases. The CDR3 extends over 14 amino acids. The CDR3 coding sequence is TGTGCCAGCAGCGTAAGGGGCGGTCCAGACGAGCAGTACTTC. This encodes CASSVRGGPDEQYF.

The chain uses TRBV6-5 and TRBJ2-5; weak D call: TRBD1 (6 bases). Germline V gives CDR1 MNHEY, CDR2 SVGAGI. The V gene lost 6 bases and the J gene lost 5 bases, with 13 bases spanning the gap. The CDR3 is made up of 13 amino acids. CDR3 coding DNA: TGTGCCAGCAGGTTGACAGGTGTGGAGACCCAGTACTTC. Its protein product is CASRLTGVETQYF.

The chain combines TRBV7-8 with TRBJ2-2, with D perhaps matching TRBD1 (5 bases). This CDR3 region has 15 residues. CDR1 is SGHVS and CDR2 is FQNEAQ in the germline V gene. The V end was cut by 1 base, the J end by 2 bases, with 8 bases between. The CDR3 is CASSLGQLNTGELFF. In nucleotides, the CDR3 is TGTGCCAGCAGCTTAGGACAGCTTAACACCGGGGAGCTGTTTTTT.

This sequence joins TRBV15 and TRBJ2-2, with TRBD1 matching over 9 bases. From germline, CDR1 is LNHNV and CDR2 YYDKDF (reference sequence). V dropped 6 bases and J dropped 3; count of bases not matched to a gene: 5. This CDR3 contains 15 residues. In DNA, the CDR3 is TGTGCCACCAGAAGGGACAGGGAGGACACCGGGGAGCTGTTTTTT. It yields the protein CATRRDREDTGELFF.

The chain recombines TRBV28 with TRBJ1-6; D is perhaps TRBD1 (5 bases). The ends were cut back, 0 bases at V and 11 bases at J, with 14 bases in the middle. Germline V lookup: CDR1 MDHEN, CDR2 SYDVKM. The CDR3 is 15 residues long. CDR3 DNA sequence: TGTGCCAGCAGTTTATGGGGGGGTCGGGGGGCACCCCTCCACTTT. Its protein is CASSLWGGRGAPLHF.

This clone was observed a handful of times. This chain uses TRBV13 with TRBJ1-2; a weak D match, TRBD1 (6 bases). The V and J ends lost 3 bases and 4 bases respectively, with 9 bases between them. Germline CDR1 reads PRHDT; CDR2 reads FYEKMQ (reference sequence). There are 13 residues in the CDR3. CDR3 amino acids: CASSLLGAYGYTF. The CDR3 DNA reads as TGTGCCAGCAGCTTGTTGGGGGCCTATGGCTACACCTTC.

The chain has TRBV3-1 (or the pseudogene TRBV3-2) and TRBJ2-7; 8 bases line up with TRBD1. CDR1 LGHDT and CDR2 YNNKEL come from the germline V gene (reference sequence). V dropped 5 bases and J dropped 3; count of bases not matched to a gene: 3. The CDR3 has 13 residues. The CDR3 DNA follows: TGTGCCAGCAGCTCAGGACAGGGCTACGAGCAGTACTTC. Translated: CASSSGQGYEQYF.

This clone was seen a few times. The rearrangement joins TRBV11-2 to TRBJ1-4, with 10 nucleotides matching TRBD1. Unmatched junction bases numbered 10, after V lost 4 bases and J lost 11 bases. This CDR3 has 15 amino acids. Germline CDR1 reads SGHAT; CDR2 reads FQNNGV. CDR3 DNA sequence: TGTGCCAGCAGCTCGGTGACAGGGGGCCCAAAGAAACTGTTTTTT. It translates to CASSSVTGGPKKLFF.

V gene TRBV5-1 combines with J gene TRBJ1-6; 8 nucleotides match TRBD1. This CDR3 spans 14 amino acids. Germline values: CDR1 SGHRS, CDR2 YFSETQ. Trimming cost V 4 bases and J 5 bases; bases outside gene matches: 2. The CDR3 is CASSPQGDNSPLHF. The CDR3, as DNA: TGCGCCAGCAGCCCACAGGGGGATAATTCACCCCTCCACTTT.

This chain links TRBV11-2 with TRBJ2-7; TRBD2 matches at 7 bases. The V gene end was trimmed by 8 bases and the J gene end by 6 bases; junction bases not matched to a gene: 13. CDR1 is SGHAT and CDR2 is FQNNGV in the germline V gene. This CDR3 is built from 14 residues. The CDR3 reads CASAWGGPLTEQYF. In nucleotides, the CDR3 is TGTGCCAGCGCCTGGGGGGGTCCTCTTACCGAGCAGTACTTC.